The present T cell receptor (beta chain) was sequenced within a study of T cells in Graves' hyperthyroidism and ophthalmopathy. Disease lasting under 3 months, a NOSPECS grade of at least 4, and a Clinical Activity Score of at least 3 were features of the ophthalmopathy patients. This clonotype was recorded many times. Its antigen is unknown. Study-wide results and limits: The blood repertoire included most of the expanded thyroid clonotypes above 0.001.

Amplification of TCR beta CDR3 regions was performed using RNA transcripts as template. When the TCR CDR3 underwent first-round RT-PCR, the HTBI primer set was used. TCRdb analysed the multiplex PCR reads with MiXCR anew, one entry per CDR3 protein. The table has under 350,000 distinct CDR3 sequences, approximately 15% seen once; the top ten hold 55% to 60%. CDR1 is DFQATT and CDR2 is SNEGSKA in the germline V gene (reference sequence). The CDR3 is 13 residues long. V lost 3 bases to trimming and J lost 1 base, with 8 bases between them. The chain recombines TRBV20-1 with TRBJ2-3, with D maybe TRBD1 (5 bases). The sample was blood. This receptor was identified in a woman aged 55-75 years with Graves' ophthalmopathy. The CDR3 nucleotides are TGCAGTGCTAGGGTGACAGGCACAGATACGCAGTATTTT. Protein product: CSARVTGTDTQYF.